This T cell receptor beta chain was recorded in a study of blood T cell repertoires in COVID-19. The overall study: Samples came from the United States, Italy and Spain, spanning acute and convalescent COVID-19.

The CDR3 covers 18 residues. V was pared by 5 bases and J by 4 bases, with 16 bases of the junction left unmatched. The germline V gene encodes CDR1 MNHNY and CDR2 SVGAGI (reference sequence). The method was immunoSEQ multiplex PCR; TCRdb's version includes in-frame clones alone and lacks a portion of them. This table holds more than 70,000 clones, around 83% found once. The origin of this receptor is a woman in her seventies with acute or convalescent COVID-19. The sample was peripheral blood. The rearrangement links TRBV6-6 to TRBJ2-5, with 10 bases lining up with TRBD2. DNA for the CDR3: TGTGCCAGCAGTCCATTAACTAAGCGGGAGGGCCGGCTAGAGACCCAGTACTTC. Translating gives CASSPLTKREGRLETQYF.